The 12 T cell receptor beta chains presented below share a single source sample, sequenced in a study of cytomegalovirus exposure and HLA in healthy donors. In the PCR, 60 Vbeta and 13 Jbeta primers were used. Only in-frame clones appear in the TCRdb table, and some are missing; sequencing was by immunoSEQ multiplex PCR. The sample records around 150,000 clones, roughly 80% being singletons. Sequenced: PBMCs. Receptors originate from a young woman in good health and CMV-seronegative.

This clone turned up a few times. The chain carries TRBV5-5 and TRBJ2-7, with TRBD1 matching over 7 bases. V shed 3 bases, J shed 0 bases, and the junction held 3 bases outside the gene matches. The CDR3 is 14 residues long. Germline CDR1 SGHKS, CDR2 YYEKEE (reference sequence). The CDR3 reads CASSWDSPSYEQYF. The CDR3 bases are TGTGCCAGCAGCTGGGACAGTCCCTCCTACGAGCAGTACTTC.

The rearrangement joins TRBV9 to TRBJ2-3; 11 positions match TRBD2. V shed 2 bases, J shed 5 bases, and the junction held 4 bases outside the gene matches. This CDR3 has 15 residues. The germline V gene encodes CDR1 SGDLS and CDR2 YYNGEE. The CDR3 sequence: CASSVTSGAGDTQYF. DNA of the CDR3: TGTGCCAGCAGCGTGACTAGCGGGGCGGGAGATACGCAGTATTTT.

The chain joins TRBV30 to TRBJ1-5; 7 nucleotides match TRBD1. Trimming cost V 0 bases and J 3 bases; bases outside gene matches: 2. Germline values: CDR1 GTSNPN, CDR2 SVGIG (reference sequence). The CDR3 length is 14 residues. For the CDR3, the DNA is TGTGCCTGGAGTGTCACAGGGGACAATCAGCCCCAGCATTTT. It encodes CAWSVTGDNQPQHF.

This sequence joins TRBV2 and TRBJ2-3; no clear D gene. Trimming took 2 bases from V and 0 from J, leaving 6 bases between them. The CDR3 covers 14 residues. Germline loops: CDR1 SNHLY, CDR2 FYNNEI. As DNA, the CDR3 is TGTGCCAGCAGTGAACTTACTAGCACAGATACGCAGTATTTT. This codes for CASSELTSTDTQYF. Looking up the rest from reference TRBV2 and TRBJ2-3 gives the full variable domain: EPEVTQTPSHQVTQMGQEVILRCVPISNHLYFYWYRQILGQKVEFLVSFYNNEISEKSEIFDDQFSVERPDGSNFTLKIRSTKLEDSAMYFCASSELTSTDTQYFGPGTRLTVL.

The genes are TRBV18 and TRBJ1-4; 7 bases map to TRBD1. Germline assignment: CDR1 KGHSH and CDR2 LQKENI. The ends lost 0 bases at V and 4 bases at J; junction bases unmatched: 2. CDR3 length: 15 amino acids. The CDR3 bases are TGTGCCAGCTCACCACCGGGACAGTATAATGAAAAACTGTTTTTT. Translation gives CASSPPGQYNEKLFF.

This rearrangement joins TRBV28 to TRBJ1-2; TRBD1 might be the D (6 bases). CDR1 MDHEN and CDR2 SYDVKM come from the germline V gene. The length of the CDR3 is 13 residues. Trimming shortened V by 4 bases and J by 3 bases, and 9 bases separated the two germline ends. The CDR3 here is CASSYRDHYGYTF. The DNA of the CDR3 is TGTGCCAGCAGTTACAGGGATCACTATGGCTACACCTTC.

The rearrangement links TRBV6-1 to TRBJ1-2; D remains ambiguous. Germline V CDR1 and CDR2: MNHNS, SASEGT. The CDR3 totals 17 residues. V shed 4 bases and J shed 12 bases, with 30 bases lying between them. CDR3 in DNA: TGTGCCAGCAGTGTCCGGCCGGGATCTCACTTAAACTACGGCCACACCTTC. Its translation is CASSVRPGSHLNYGHTF.

This chain uses TRBV5-1 with TRBJ2-7, with 8 bases aligning to TRBD2. The CDR3 runs 16 residues. Per the germline V gene, CDR1 is SGHRS and CDR2 is YFSETQ. The V and J ends lost 4 bases and 2 bases, in that order; junction bases with no gene match: 11. CDR3: CASSPAGGPRPYEQYF. The CDR3 DNA is TGCGCCAGCAGCCCCGCGGGGGGCCCTAGACCCTACGAGCAGTACTTC.

The chain employs TRBV7-9 and TRBJ1-2; no reliable D call. With 5 bases removed from V and 8 bases from J, the gap between germline ends came to 18 bases. The CDR3 is 14 amino acids. Looked up from germline, CDR1 is SEHNR and CDR2 is FQNEAQ (reference sequence). The DNA for the CDR3 is TGTGCCAGCAGCCAAGCCCCGGGCCGCGGGGGCTACACCTTC. Protein product: CASSQAPGRGGYTF.

The genes are TRBV19 and TRBJ1-4; a possible D gene is TRBD1 (5 bases). Trimming pared 9 bases from V and 3 bases from J, leaving 17 bases between. The CDR3 sequence is 15 residues long. Germline V gives CDR1 LNHDA, CDR2 SQIVND (reference sequence). CDR3 nucleotide sequence: TGTGCCAGCAGCGTCTGGGGGGATTCTAATGAAAAACTGTTTTTT. Translation gives CASSVWGDSNEKLFF. Full variable domain (missing parts from reference TRBV19 and TRBJ1-4): DGGITQSPKYLFRKEGQNVTLSCEQNLNHDAMYWYRQDPGQGLRLIYYSQIVNDFQKGDIAEGYSVSREKKESFPLTVTSAQKNPTAFYLCASSVWGDSNEKLFFGSGTQLSVL.

This clone was seen just once. The gene calls are TRBV18 and TRBJ1-2; 7 bases are a match to TRBD1. From germline, CDR1 is KGHSH and CDR2 LQKENI. J was trimmed by 6 bases and V by 3 bases; bases with no gene match: 10. The CDR3 runs to 15 residues. CDR3 in amino acids: CASSPEQGFRDGYTF. The CDR3 DNA sequence: TGTGCCAGCTCACCGGAACAGGGGTTTAGGGATGGCTACACCTTC.

The V call is TRBV6-6, the J call TRBJ2-1, with TRBD1 matching over 9 bases. Per the germline V gene, CDR1 is MNHNY and CDR2 is SVGAGI (reference sequence). This CDR3 is built from 15 residues. J lost 7 bases, V lost 7 bases, and 11 bases had no gene match. In DNA, the CDR3 is TGTGCCAGCACCCGCGGTGGACAGGGGCTAAATGAGCAGTTCTTC. Its protein product is CASTRGGQGLNEQFF.